The 32 T cell receptor beta chains reported below all come from one sample, sequenced in a study of cytomegalovirus exposure and HLA in healthy donors. 60 Vbeta and 13 Jbeta primers were used in PCR. Sequencing used immunoSEQ multiplex PCR; TCRdb keeps in-frame clones, though not all of them. Here the sample spans about 180,000 clones, around 82% being singletons. The sample consisted of PBMCs. The receptors here all came from a woman aged 25 to 39 in good health and CMV-seropositive.

V usage is TRBV19 and J usage is TRBJ1-5; a weak D match, TRBD1 (5 bases). Per the germline V gene, CDR1 is LNHDA and CDR2 is SQIVND (reference sequence). V lost 2 bases, J lost 2 bases, and 16 bases lay in between. CDR3 size: 17 residues. The CDR3 nucleotides are TGTGCCAGTAGTATATCGACAGCAACACTTGGCAATCAGCCCCAGCATTTT. Translation: CASSISTATLGNQPQHF. Complete variable domain (other parts from reference TRBV19 and TRBJ1-5): DGGITQSPKYLFRKEGQNVTLSCEQNLNHDAMYWYRQDPGQGLRLIYYSQIVNDFQKGDIAEGYSVSREKKESFPLTVTSAQKNPTAFYLCASSISTATLGNQPQHFGDGTRLSIL.

The chain combines TRBV5-1 with TRBJ2-7; 11 nucleotides align to TRBD1. CDR3 size: 14 residues. Germline V lookup: CDR1 SGHRS, CDR2 YFSETQ. V shed 4 bases and J 3 bases; nucleotides not matched to a gene: 3. Written as DNA, the CDR3 is TGCGCCAGCAGCCAGGACAGGGGGCACTACGAGCAGTACTTC. This codes for CASSQDRGHYEQYF.

This clone was recorded only once. The V gene is TRBV5-4, the J gene TRBJ2-7, with a weak D call TRBD2 (6 bases). CDR3 length equals 13 residues. Trimming shortened V by 1 base and J by 6 bases, and 11 bases separated the two germline ends. Germline CDR1 is SGHNT and CDR2 is YYREEE (reference sequence). The CDR3 nucleotides are TGTGCCAGCAGCTTGTCGGGAGCAGGCGAGCAGTACTTC. This codes for CASSLSGAGEQYF.

This clone was observed once. The chain couples TRBV5-1 to TRBJ2-7; D perhaps matches TRBD1 (6 bases). CDR1 is SGHRS and CDR2 is YFSETQ in the germline V gene. The CDR3 is 12 residues long. V lost 8 bases, J lost 3 bases, and 12 bases lay in between. The CDR3 region is CARRTDHYEQYF. The CDR3 DNA reads TGCGCCAGACGGACAGATCACTACGAGCAGTACTTC.

The chain recombines TRBV5-1 with TRBJ2-3, with a tentative D call TRBD2 (6 bases). The CDR3 totals 14 residues. Germline CDR1 and CDR2: SGHRS and YFSETQ. Trimming shortened V by 5 bases and J by 2 bases, and 12 bases separated the two germline ends. CDR3 sequence: CASRKGGVTDTQYF. The CDR3 bases are TGCGCCAGCAGAAAGGGCGGGGTCACAGATACGCAGTATTTT.

This clone was seen a few times. The gene calls are TRBV25-1 and TRBJ2-5; the match to TRBD2 covers 10 bases. Germline trimming cut 6 bases from V and 2 bases from J; bases unmatched to any gene: 3. The CDR3 covers 14 residues. Germline V lookup: CDR1 MGHDK, CDR2 SYGVNS. CDR3 in amino acids: CASSSGGGQETQYF. For the CDR3, the DNA is TGTGCCAGCAGCAGCGGGGGGGGGCAAGAGACCCAGTACTTC.

V usage is TRBV19 and J usage is TRBJ1-1; tentatively, D is TRBD1 (5 bases). Looked up from germline, CDR1 is LNHDA and CDR2 is SQIVND (reference sequence). This CDR3 is built from 15 residues. V dropped 3 bases and J dropped 4 bases, with 15 bases sitting between them. CDR3 region: CASSILVGRGTEAFF. The CDR3 coding sequence is TGTGCCAGTAGTATTTTGGTGGGAAGGGGCACTGAAGCTTTCTTT.

The gene calls are TRBV14 and TRBJ1-3, with 9 bases lining up with TRBD1. This CDR3 has 18 amino acids. V gave up 1 base and J gave up 2 bases; unmatched junction bases: 9. CDR1 is SGHDN and CDR2 is FVKESK in the germline V gene. The DNA for the CDR3 is TGTGCCAGCAGCCAAGTAAGGACAGGGGTGGATCCTGGAAACACCATATATTTT. Translation gives CASSQVRTGVDPGNTIYF.

Regarding this clone: This sample includes further DNA sequences coding for the same CDR3. CDR3 in amino acids: CASRTGGNQPQHF. The DNA of the CDR3 is TGTGCCAGCAGGACAGGGGGAAATCAGCCCCAGCATTTT. The chain is built from TRBV6-5 and TRBJ1-5; TRBD1 matches at 9 bases. In germline, CDR1 is MNHEY, CDR2 SVGAGI. Trimming cost V 6 bases and J 4 bases; bases outside gene matches: 1. CDR3 length: 13 residues.

V usage is TRBV29-1 and J usage is TRBJ2-5; 9 bases line up with TRBD2. The CDR3 has 15 amino acids. Germline V gene lookup returns CDR1 SQVTM and CDR2 ANQGSEA. V trimming: 3 bases; J trimming: 5 bases; junction bases outside the gene matches: 10. The CDR3, as DNA: TGCAGCGTTGACATAGGCGGGGGGGCCCGGGAGACCCAGTACTTC. Its translation is CSVDIGGGARETQYF. Combining the CDR3 with reference TRBV29-1 and TRBJ2-5 gives the whole variable domain SAVISQKPSRDICQRGTSLTIQCQVDSQVTMMFWYRQQPGQSLTLIATANQGSEATYESGFVIDKFPISRPNLTFSTLTVSNMSPEDSSIYLCSVDIGGGARETQYFGPGTRLLVL.

The CDR3 DNA sequence: TGTGCCAGCAGCCCCTGGGGGGGAGACACTGAAGCTTTCTTT. Translating gives CASSPWGGDTEAFF. J is TRBJ1-1 and V is TRBV7-2; D possibly corresponds to TRBD1 (5 bases). Trimming pared 5 bases from V and 3 bases from J, leaving 13 bases between. CDR3 size: 14 residues. CDR1 and CDR2 (germline): SGHTA, FQGNSA.

The table lists this clone with a count of one. V and J are TRBV11-2 and TRBJ2-1; D may be TRBD1 (6 bases). Trimming stripped 5 bases from V and 5 bases from J, with 16 bases between. From germline, CDR1 is SGHAT and CDR2 FQNNGV. The CDR3 is 15 amino acids. Here the CDR3 reads CASSLTGQPNNEQFF. The CDR3 region has the DNA TGTGCCAGCAGCCTAACCGGACAGCCCAACAATGAGCAGTTCTTC.

The genes are TRBV27 and TRBJ2-1, with 8 bases aligning to TRBD1. The CDR3 sequence is 19 residues long. The germline V gene has CDR1 MNHEY and CDR2 SMNVEV (reference sequence). The V gene end was trimmed by 2 bases and the J gene end by 7 bases; junction bases not matched to a gene: 19. The CDR3 reads CASSLEAPSGGYSRNEQFF. The CDR3, as DNA: TGTGCCAGCAGTTTAGAAGCTCCTTCAGGGGGCTATTCTAGAAATGAGCAGTTCTTC.

J is TRBJ1-2 and V is TRBV5-1; 7 bases are shared with TRBD1. J gave up 4 bases and V 0 bases, and 6 bases lay outside the gene matches. The CDR3 totals 15 residues. The germline V gene has CDR1 SGHRS and CDR2 YFSETQ. The CDR3 spells CASSLDPGGSYGYTF. CDR3 bases: TGCGCCAGCAGCTTGGATCCAGGGGGAAGCTATGGCTACACCTTC.

This chain uses TRBV7-2 with TRBJ1-1, with D tentatively TRBD1 (5 bases). Trimming removed 1 base at V and 5 bases at J, with 14 bases between. CDR1 is SGHTA and CDR2 is FQGNSA in the germline V gene. The CDR3 has 15 amino acids. In nucleotides, the CDR3 is TGTGCCAGCAGCTTAGACGCAGGGATTAGAACTGAAGCTTTCTTT. It encodes CASSLDAGIRTEAFF.

This clone was detected a few times. The genes are TRBV14 and TRBJ2-1; D is unresolved. From germline, CDR1 is SGHDN and CDR2 FVKESK. V was cut by 2 bases and J by 4 bases, with 21 bases left in between. The CDR3 loop spans 18 amino acids. The CDR3 DNA is TGTGCCAGCAGCCAACCGCGACTGCCGTTTAGTCTTTACAATGAGCAGTTCTTC. It encodes CASSQPRLPFSLYNEQFF. Full variable domain (rest looked up from reference TRBV14 and TRBJ2-1): EAGVTQFPSHSVIEKGQTVTLRCDPISGHDNLYWYRRVMGKEIKFLLHFVKESKQDESGMPNNRFLAERTGGTYSTLKVQPAELEDSGVYFCASSQPRLPFSLYNEQFFGPGTRLTVL.

This clone was seen a handful of times. V usage is TRBV27 and J usage is TRBJ2-7, with 9 bases lining up with TRBD1. Germline V gives CDR1 MNHEY, CDR2 SMNVEV (reference sequence). Unmatched junction bases numbered 9, after V lost 2 bases and J lost 1 base. This CDR3 region has 17 residues. CDR3 bases: TGTGCCAGCAGTTTAGGCCCGTACGGGACAGGGTCCTACGAGCAGTACTTC. Protein sequence: CASSLGPYGTGSYEQYF.

The V and J genes are TRBV5-6 and TRBJ2-5, with TRBD2 matching over 10 bases. With 4 bases clipped from V and 2 bases from J, the junction kept 8 bases outside the gene matches. This CDR3 is built from 16 residues. The germline V gene has CDR1 SGHDT and CDR2 YYEEEE. CDR3 sequence (DNA): TGTGCCAGCAGCACAGTAGCGGGGGGCCTGCAAGAGACCCAGTACTTC. The encoded protein is CASSTVAGGLQETQYF. Complete variable domain (other parts from reference TRBV5-6 and TRBJ2-5): DAGVTQSPTHLIKTRGQQVTLRCSPKSGHDTVSWYQQALGQGPQFIFQYYEEEERQRGNFPDRFSGHQFPNYSSELNVNALLLGDSALYLCASSTVAGGLQETQYFGPGTRLLVL.

The V gene is TRBV4-2, the J gene TRBJ2-3, with TRBD2 matching over 11 bases. CDR1 is LGHNA, CDR2 YNFKEQ, per germline. Trimming removed 1 base from V and 3 bases from J; junction bases left unmatched: 12. There are 19 residues in the CDR3. The CDR3 DNA reads as TGTGCCAGCAGCCAAGTGGGGGTAGCGGGGGGGCCTTGGACAGATACGCAGTATTTT. It yields the protein CASSQVGVAGGPWTDTQYF.

DNA for the CDR3: TGTGCCAGCAGCGGGGGGGCGAGGTACAATGAGCAGTTCTTC. It codes for CASSGGARYNEQFF. The chain couples TRBV6-5 to TRBJ2-1, with 8 bases matching TRBD2. The V gene's germline CDR1 is MNHEY and CDR2 SVGAGI. The V gene end was trimmed by 6 bases and the J gene end by 4 bases; junction bases not matched to a gene: 5. The CDR3 extends over 14 amino acids.

V is TRBV6-6 and J is TRBJ1-5; D is undetermined. CDR1 MNHNY and CDR2 SVGAGI come from the germline V gene (reference sequence). V lost 0 bases and J 11 bases, leaving 8 bases between the germline ends. The CDR3 is 12 amino acids. As DNA, the CDR3 is TGTGCCAGCAGTTACTCGAGCGGGGCCCAGCATTTT. Protein: CASSYSSGAQHF.

The V and J genes are TRBV2 and TRBJ2-7; D remains ambiguous. The V end was cut by 7 bases, the J end by 6 bases, with 16 bases between. The CDR3 consists of 13 residues. Germline-derived CDR1 and CDR2 are SNHLY and FYNNEI. CDR3 sequence: CASTSRPPGEQYF. DNA of the CDR3: TGTGCCAGCACTTCTAGACCCCCGGGCGAGCAGTACTTC.

The chain links TRBV19 to TRBJ1-5, with unresolved D. V was shortened by 0 bases and J by 2 bases, with 8 bases between the two germline ends. Germline CDR1 and CDR2: LNHDA and SQIVND (reference sequence). This CDR3 contains 15 residues. CDR3 residues: CASSIEPSGNQPQHF. Written as DNA, the CDR3 is TGTGCCAGTAGTATAGAGCCGTCGGGCAATCAGCCCCAGCATTTT.

This clone is a singleton in its sample. V and J are TRBV14 and TRBJ1-2, with 7 bases that match TRBD1. CDR1 and CDR2 from the germline V gene are SGHDN and FVKESK. The V and J ends lost 2 bases and 6 bases, in that order; junction bases with no gene match: 9. The CDR3 has 15 amino acids. In nucleotides, the CDR3 is TGTGCCAGCAGCCAATACGCGACAGGGAAGAATGGCTACACCTTC. As protein: CASSQYATGKNGYTF.

This clone was observed once. The CDR3 is CASSPATSGGSDTQYF. In DNA form, the CDR3 reads TGCGCCAGCAGCCCGGCTACTAGCGGGGGCTCAGATACGCAGTATTTT. The genes are TRBV5-1 and TRBJ2-3; 11 nucleotides align to TRBD2. The CDR3 contains 16 residues. V lost 4 bases to trimming and J lost 4 bases; unmatched junction nucleotides: 8. The germline V gene has CDR1 SGHRS and CDR2 YFSETQ.

The V call is TRBV7-9, the J call TRBJ1-3; the D is unclear. V gave up 2 bases and J gave up 0 bases, with 11 bases separating them. CDR1 is SEHNR, CDR2 FQNEAQ, per germline (reference sequence). The CDR3 totals 16 residues. The CDR3 sequence is CASSLPQVDSGNTIYF. In nucleotides, the CDR3 is TGTGCCAGCAGCTTACCCCAGGTCGACTCTGGAAACACCATATATTTT.

The V gene is TRBV4-1, the J gene TRBJ2-7; 11 nucleotides line up with TRBD1. The V gene end was trimmed by 3 bases and the J gene end by 3 bases; junction bases not matched to a gene: 7. Germline CDR1 MGHRA, CDR2 YSYEKL. This CDR3 comprises 16 residues. The CDR3 spells CASSHPGQGARYEQYF. In nucleotides, the CDR3 is TGCGCCAGCAGCCACCCCGGACAGGGGGCGCGCTACGAGCAGTACTTC.

Only a few counts were recorded for this clone. The CDR3 DNA follows: TGCGCCAGCAGCCAAGCATGGGGGGGTGAGACCCAGTACTTC. The encoded protein is CASSQAWGGETQYF. V usage is TRBV4-1 and J usage is TRBJ2-5, with 7 bases matching TRBD2. The CDR3 runs 14 residues. The V segment lost 1 base and the J segment 5 bases; nucleotides outside the gene matches: 4. The germline V gene has CDR1 MGHRA and CDR2 YSYEKL.

The chain combines TRBV6-6 with TRBJ2-7, with 10 nucleotides matching TRBD1. The germline V gene encodes CDR1 MNHNY and CDR2 SVGAGI (reference sequence). The CDR3 is 15 amino acids. V shed 2 bases and J 5 bases; nucleotides not matched to a gene: 6. The CDR3 bases are TGTGCCAGCAGTTACGAGGGGACAGGGGTGAACGAGCAGTACTTC. Its protein is CASSYEGTGVNEQYF.

V and J are TRBV11-3 and TRBJ2-7; 12 nucleotides align to TRBD1. Germline V gives CDR1 SGHNT, CDR2 YENEEA. The trim removed 5 bases at V and 6 bases at J, leaving 8 bases unmatched. The CDR3 has 15 residues. The CDR3 nucleotides read TGTGCCAGCAGCGGGACCGGGACAGGGGGCGGCGAGCAGTACTTC. It translates to CASSGTGTGGGEQYF.

This clone was picked up a small number of times. This sequence joins TRBV19 and TRBJ1-5; 12 bases match TRBD1. Per the germline V gene, CDR1 is LNHDA and CDR2 is SQIVND (reference sequence). The V segment lost 4 bases and the J segment 6 bases; nucleotides outside the gene matches: 13. The CDR3 has 18 amino acids. The CDR3 is CASSRPQGQGAIIQPQHF. The CDR3 DNA reads TGTGCCAGTAGTAGGCCCCAGGGACAGGGGGCAATAATTCAGCCCCAGCATTTT.

Regarding this clone: One end of the junction does not line up with germline, which may come from a read error. The chain links TRBV14 to TRBJ2-1; 9 positions agree with TRBD2. CDR1 and CDR2 from the germline V gene are SGHDN and FVKESK. The CDR3 sequence is 15 residues long. CDR3 DNA sequence: TGTGCCAGCAGCCAAGGACTAGCGGTCTACCATGAGCAGTTCTTC. Amino acids: CASSQGLAVYHEQFF.